The sequence of this TCR beta chain was determined in a study of T cell responses to AZD1222 COVID-19 vaccine. Measured with immunoSEQ multiplex PCR; TCRdb has only the in-frame clones, and not every one. The table has about 130,000 clones, about nine tenths seen once. There are a few counts of this clone. V lost 7 bases to trimming and J lost 8 bases, with 14 bases between them. Germline CDR1 and CDR2: LNHDA and SQIVND (reference sequence). The CDR3 consists of 12 residues. The TCR was taken from an adult who received the AZD1222 COVID-19 vaccine. The starting material was peripheral blood, obtained 28 days after the second AZD1222 dose. The chain uses TRBV19 and TRBJ1-2, with D uncertain. CDR3: CASMMRESGYTF. DNA of the CDR3: TGTGCCAGTATGATGCGGGAGTCCGGCTACACCTTC.